This T cell receptor (beta chain) was identified in a study of CD8+CD57+ T cells in acquired aplastic anemia. Study-level information: Sorting CD4+ and CD8+ cells gave DNA averaging roughly 3.2 ug.

Germline V gene data show CDR1 as LGHNA and CDR2 as YNFKEQ. The length of the CDR3 is 15 residues. For this clonotype: The junction differs from germline at one of its ends, possibly a read error.

All sequencing subjects had displayed CD8+CD57+ cell expansion on flow cytometry. All participating patients were living with severe acquired aplastic anemia. The study sampled blood from patients who had received no therapy. The use of genomic DNA as template underpinned the TCR beta VDJ and CDR3 profiling. TCRdb used MiXCR to reprocess the reads, holding one entry per CDR3 protein. This sample has under 500,000 distinct CDR3 sequences, with over 25% found just once. This receptor was taken from a human donor with aplastic anemia. Sequenced: sorted CD4+, CD8+, or CD8+CD57+ T cells (not recorded which) from PBMCs. This rearrangement joins TRBV4-2 to TRBJ1-2; D remains ambiguous. CDR3 protein: CAGSEGQVEDYGYTF. DNA of the CDR3: TGTGCCGGCAGCGAAGGCCAGGTGGAGGACTATGGCTACACCTTC.